This passage covers 32 T cell receptor beta chains from one sample sequenced in a study of post-analysis software for immune sequencing data. No antigens are known for them. Every TCR beta cDNA library bore unique molecular identifiers. Each CDR3 protein gets one entry after TCRdb re-called the PCR reads with MiXCR. Altogether roughly 540,000 distinct CDR3 sequences are present, approximately 34% being singletons, with the ten largest covering 4.5% to 7.5%. Findings and caveats of the study: Roughly 5 TRBV segments, TRBV5-6, TRBV5-1 and TRBV20-1 among them, were found more frequent in patients than controls.

Sequencing was carried out using blood. Source of these receptors: a girl under 18 with multiple sclerosis.

This clonotype has just a few counts. V is TRBV27 and J is TRBJ2-4; D may be TRBD1 (6 bases). Germline V gives CDR1 MNHEY, CDR2 SMNVEV (reference sequence). CDR3 length: 14 residues. Between the trimmed V and J ends, which lost 8 bases and 9 bases, there was a span of 20 bases. CDR3 protein: CASGPRTGYGIQYF. CDR3 coding DNA: TGTGCCAGCGGCCCCCGTACAGGGTATGGCATTCAGTACTTC.

The genes are TRBV10-3 and TRBJ1-2; tentatively, D is TRBD1 (5 bases). V lost 6 bases, J lost 2 bases, and 7 bases lay in between. The CDR3 is 12 residues long. Germline V CDR1 and CDR2: ENHRY, SYGVKD. CDR3 region: CAIRGENYGYTF. In DNA form, the CDR3 reads TGTGCCATCAGAGGGGAAAACTATGGCTACACCTTC.

This clonotype has just a few counts. This chain links TRBV12-3 or TRBV12-4 with TRBJ1-6; D is unclear. Trimming shortened V by 4 bases and J by 7 bases, and 17 bases separated the two germline ends. The CDR3 length is 16 residues. As DNA, the CDR3 is TGTGCCAGCAGTTCCCTGGACCCAAACGCCAATTCACCCCTCCACTTT. Protein: CASSSLDPNANSPLHF.

V and J are TRBV20-1 and TRBJ2-5; D tentatively reads TRBD1 or TRBD2 (5 bases each). The CDR3 runs 13 residues. Between the trimmed V and J ends, which lost 5 bases and 0 bases, there was a span of 10 bases. Per the germline V gene, CDR1 is DFQATT and CDR2 is SNEGSKA (reference sequence). The CDR3 DNA reads TGCAGTGCTTTGGGACCTAACCAAGAGACCCAGTACTTC. This encodes CSALGPNQETQYF.

J is TRBJ2-6 and V is TRBV3-1, with TRBD1 as a possible D gene (6 bases). Trimming stripped 0 bases from V and 4 bases from J, with 10 bases between. The V gene's germline CDR1 is LGHDT and CDR2 YNNKEL (reference sequence). The CDR3 is made up of 16 amino acids. This CDR3 reads CASSQEAGAGANVLTF. The CDR3 bases are TGTGCCAGCAGCCAAGAAGCAGGGGCCGGGGCCAACGTCCTGACTTTC.

The chain recombines TRBV6-6 with TRBJ2-5, with D perhaps matching TRBD1 or TRBD2 (5 bases each). Per the germline V gene, CDR1 is MNHNY and CDR2 is SVGAGI (reference sequence). The CDR3 has 12 amino acids. Between the trimmed V and J ends, which lost 6 bases and 4 bases, there was a span of 9 bases. The CDR3: CASRRGGETQYF. The CDR3 DNA follows: TGTGCCAGCAGGAGGGGCGGAGAGACCCAGTACTTC.

This clonotype was picked up a small number of times. The chain links TRBV7-6 to TRBJ2-3; tentatively, D is TRBD1 (7 bases). This CDR3 region has 18 residues. With 7 bases removed from V and 1 base from J, the gap between germline ends came to 24 bases. The germline CDR1 and CDR2 sequences are SGHVS and FNYEAQ. The CDR3 region has the DNA TGTGCCAGCACCCCCTCAGCGGGTTTAGGGGGCGGCACAGATACGCAGTATTTT. Translating it yields CASTPSAGLGGGTDTQYF. Drawing the rest from reference TRBV7-6 and TRBJ2-3, the complete variable domain is GAGVSQSPRYKVTKRGQDVALRCDPISGHVSLYWYRQALGQGPEFLTYFNYEAQQDKSGLPNDRFSAERPEGSISTLTIQRTEQRDSAMYRCASTPSAGLGGGTDTQYFGPGTRLTVL.

This clonotype occurred a few times. This rearrangement joins TRBV15 to TRBJ2-7; D is possibly TRBD2 (6 bases). V was pared by 4 bases and J by 2 bases, with 12 bases between. Germline V gene sequence: CDR1 LNHNV, CDR2 YYDKDF (reference sequence). The CDR3 contains 14 residues. In DNA form, the CDR3 reads TGTGCCACCAGCACGGGGGTACAAACCTACGAGCAGTACTTC. Encoded protein: CATSTGVQTYEQYF.

The sample holds a few counts of this clonotype. This chain uses TRBV11-2 with TRBJ2-5; D is possibly TRBD2 (6 bases). This CDR3 region has 14 residues. The ends were cut back, 6 bases at V and 0 bases at J, with 11 bases in the middle. Germline CDR1 reads SGHAT; CDR2 reads FQNNGV. CDR3 sequence: CASRASAYQETQYF. CDR3 nucleotide sequence: TGTGCCAGCAGGGCTAGCGCGTACCAAGAGACCCAGTACTTC.

The chain recombines TRBV7-8 with TRBJ1-5; tentatively, D is TRBD1 (6 bases). V lost 5 bases and J 4 bases, leaving 18 bases between the germline ends. The germline V gene encodes CDR1 SGHVS and CDR2 FQNEAQ. This CDR3 is 16 amino acids long. The CDR3 sequence: CASSPEQGRTNQPQHF. CDR3 in DNA: TGTGCCAGCAGCCCGGAACAGGGACGGACTAATCAGCCCCAGCATTTT.

The rearrangement joins TRBV7-9 to TRBJ2-1; D uncertain. V dropped 6 bases and J dropped 1 base, with 19 bases sitting between them. CDR1 SEHNR and CDR2 FQNEAQ come from the germline V gene (reference sequence). The length of the CDR3 is 17 residues. The CDR3 nucleotides are TGTGCCAGCAGTTCCTCCGTGACGCTACAATCCTACAATGAGCAGTTCTTC. It yields the protein CASSSSVTLQSYNEQFF.

This clonotype was observed at least ten times. This chain joins TRBV6-2 or TRBV6-3 and TRBJ2-1; D not certain. Per germline, CDR1 MNHEY and CDR2 SVGEGT. The CDR3 is 12 amino acids. V lost 6 bases and J lost 3, with 6 bases in between. The CDR3 sequence: CASSEFYNEQFF. The CDR3 DNA reads as TGTGCCAGCAGCGAGTTCTACAATGAGCAGTTCTTC.

This clonotype has just a few counts. J is TRBJ2-3 and V is TRBV3-1; maybe TRBD1 (5 bases). Germline loops: CDR1 LGHDT, CDR2 YNNKEL (reference sequence). Between the trimmed V and J ends, which lost 1 base and 4 bases, there was a span of 12 bases. The CDR3 is 15 residues long. The CDR3 sequence: CASSQGTTGPDTQYF. The CDR3 DNA follows: TGTGCCAGCAGCCAAGGGACAACGGGCCCAGATACGCAGTATTTT.

The V gene is TRBV7-3, the J gene TRBJ1-6; a possible D gene is TRBD1 (6 bases). Trimming stripped 2 bases from V and 10 bases from J, with 12 bases between. The CDR3 loop spans 14 amino acids. Per germline, CDR1 SGHTA and CDR2 FQGTGA. The CDR3 sequence is CASSLPGADSPLHF. The CDR3 region has the DNA TGTGCCAGCAGCTTACCAGGGGCTGACTCACCCCTCCACTTT.

The chain links TRBV7-9 to TRBJ1-2; no definite D call. Between the trimmed V and J ends, which lost 5 bases and 8 bases, there was a span of 15 bases. The CDR3 loop spans 13 amino acids. Looked up from germline, CDR1 is SEHNR and CDR2 is FQNEAQ (reference sequence). CDR3 in amino acids: CASSPPDLVGYTF. CDR3 nucleotide sequence: TGTGCCAGCAGCCCACCGGACCTAGTGGGCTACACCTTC. Filled out from reference TRBV7-9 and TRBJ1-2, the complete variable domain reads DTGVSQNPRHKITKRGQNVTFRCDPISEHNRLYWYRQTLGQGPEFLTYFQNEAQLEKSRLLSDRFSAERPKGSFSTLEIQRTEQGDSAMYLCASSPPDLVGYTFGSGTRLTVV.

The chain has TRBV4-1 and TRBJ2-1; possibly TRBD2 for D (5 bases). V was cut by 0 bases and J by 7 bases, with 7 bases left in between. This CDR3 has 13 residues. Germline CDR1 and CDR2: MGHRA and YSYEKL. DNA for the CDR3: TGCGCCAGCAGCCAAGATACGGGGAATGAGCAGTTCTTC. Translated: CASSQDTGNEQFF.

This clonotype has more than one count but fewer than ten. This rearrangement joins TRBV12-3 or TRBV12-4 to TRBJ2-3; 14 positions agree with TRBD2. The length of the CDR3 is 15 residues. The V and J ends lost 4 bases and 5 bases, in that order; junction bases with no gene match: 2. CDR3 amino acids: CASSSGLAGEDTQYF. The CDR3 region has the DNA TGTGCCAGCAGTTCGGGACTAGCGGGGGAAGATACGCAGTATTTT.

The chain joins TRBV7-8 to TRBJ2-1; unclear D gene. The V gene's germline CDR1 is SGHVS and CDR2 FQNEAQ. V shed 2 bases and J shed 8 bases, with 16 bases lying between them. CDR3 size: 15 residues. The chain's CDR3 is CASSLSPLGRHEQFF. Written as DNA, the CDR3 is TGTGCCAGCAGCTTATCTCCCCTGGGCAGGCATGAGCAGTTCTTC.

This chain connects TRBV20-1 to TRBJ1-5, with D perhaps TRBD1 (5 bases). CDR1 and CDR2 (germline): DFQATT, SNEGSKA (reference sequence). This CDR3 is 14 amino acids long. The CDR3 sequence is CSVAPGQGNQPQHF. The DNA of the CDR3 is TGCAGCGTCGCCCCCGGGCAGGGAAATCAGCCCCAGCATTTT.

The rearrangement links TRBV7-3 to TRBJ2-5; 9 bases are a match to TRBD2. The CDR3 consists of 15 residues. Losses at the gene ends were 4 bases for V and 5 bases for J; bases not matched to a gene: 8. Germline V lookup: CDR1 SGHTA, CDR2 FQGTGA. Here the CDR3 DNA reads TGTGCCAGCAGCTCCGCCCGCGGGGGGGCTGAGACCCAGTACTTC. This encodes CASSSARGGAETQYF.

This rearrangement joins TRBV7-2 to TRBJ1-4; 8 bases match TRBD1. Germline CDR1 is SGHTA and CDR2 is FQGNSA. V trimming: 5 bases; J trimming: 10 bases; junction bases outside the gene matches: 9. This CDR3 region has 14 residues. The CDR3 nucleotides are TGTGCCAGCAGCCTCAGACAGGGGATGGGAAAACTGTTTTTT. Residues: CASSLRQGMGKLFF.

In its sample, this clonotype was seen many times. The chain is built from TRBV29-1 and TRBJ2-5; D might be TRBD1 or TRBD2, each matching 5 bases. Germline V gene sequence: CDR1 SQVTM, CDR2 ANQGSEA. This CDR3 is built from 13 residues. The V gene lost 5 bases and the J gene lost 2 bases, with 12 bases spanning the gap. The CDR3 spells CSVQGRIQETQYF. CDR3 bases: TGCAGCGTTCAGGGACGGATTCAAGAGACCCAGTACTTC.

The J gene is TRBJ1-2, the V gene TRBV6-1; TRBD1 matches 7 bases. The CDR3 consists of 13 residues. The germline V gene has CDR1 MNHNS and CDR2 SASEGT. The trim removed 7 bases at V and 2 bases at J, leaving 4 bases unmatched. CDR3 bases: TGTGCCAGCAACCAGGGACAGAACTATGGCTACACCTTC. It yields the protein CASNQGQNYGYTF.

The rearrangement uses TRBV7-2 and TRBJ2-4; 9 nucleotides agree with TRBD1. The DNA matches TRBJ2-7 better at its end, which makes the J call doubtful. This CDR3 has 13 residues. CDR1 SGHTA and CDR2 FQGNSA come from the germline V gene. Written as DNA, the CDR3 is TGTGCCAGCACCAGGGACAGGGCCTACGAGCAGTACTTC. It is translated as CASTRDRAYEQYF.

The chain joins TRBV10-3 to TRBJ2-5, with TRBD2 as a possible D gene (6 bases). Germline V lookup: CDR1 ENHRY, CDR2 SYGVKD. The CDR3 spans 14 residues. The germline V and J ends were trimmed by 6 bases and 4 bases, with 15 bases remaining between them. The CDR3 reads CAISLTRIGETQYF. The CDR3 DNA follows: TGTGCCATCAGCCTGACTAGAATTGGAGAGACCCAGTACTTC.

The gene calls are TRBV4-2 and TRBJ2-7, with D unclear. The CDR3 consists of 14 residues. CDR1 is LGHNA, CDR2 YNFKEQ, per germline. V was cut by 0 bases and J by 1 base, with 7 bases left in between. The CDR3 coding sequence is TGTGCCAGCAGCCAAGAAGGACGATCCTACGAGCAGTACTTC. Its protein product is CASSQEGRSYEQYF.

The chain recombines TRBV6-1 with TRBJ2-5; 11 bases line up with TRBD2. Germline trimming cut 7 bases from V and 0 bases from J; bases unmatched to any gene: 13. This CDR3 region has 18 residues. CDR1 MNHNS and CDR2 SASEGT come from the germline V gene. This CDR3 reads CASIAAETSGANQETQYF. CDR3 in DNA: TGTGCCAGCATAGCAGCCGAGACTAGCGGGGCGAACCAAGAGACCCAGTACTTC.

The CDR3 DNA is TGTGCCAGCAGCTTAGCCAGGGCTGAAAAACTGTTTTTT. Residues: CASSLARAEKLFF. The chain is built from TRBV7-2 and TRBJ1-4; D is possibly TRBD1 (5 bases). CDR1 and CDR2 from the germline V gene are SGHTA and FQGNSA. Trimming stripped 0 bases from V and 7 bases from J, with 6 bases between. There are 13 residues in the CDR3. Together with reference TRBV7-2 and TRBJ1-4, the CDR3 gives the full variable domain: GAGVSQSPSNKVTEKGKDVELRCDPISGHTALYWYRQSLGQGLEFLIYFQGNSAPDKSGLPSDRFSAERTGGSVSTLTIQRTQQEDSAVYLCASSLARAEKLFFGSGTQLSVL.

The V call is TRBV7-2, the J call TRBJ2-3, with TRBD1 as a possible D gene (5 bases). V lost 3 bases to trimming and J lost 3 bases, with 13 bases between them. Germline V gives CDR1 SGHTA, CDR2 FQGNSA. The CDR3 runs to 15 residues. The CDR3: CASSFTGTTTDTQYF. Here the CDR3 DNA reads TGTGCCAGCAGCTTCACAGGAACTACGACAGATACGCAGTATTTT.

The chain combines TRBV4-1 with TRBJ2-7; 7 bases line up with TRBD2. The DNA end lines up better with TRBJ2-5; the J call may be wrong. The germline V gene encodes CDR1 MGHRA and CDR2 YSYEKL. This CDR3 is built from 15 residues. The CDR3 is CASSQESGAIGTQYF. CDR3 bases: TGCGCCAGCAGCCAAGAAAGCGGGGCCATCGGGACCCAGTACTTC.

The genes are TRBV20-1 and TRBJ2-3, with D possibly being TRBD1 or TRBD2 (5 bases each). V was trimmed by 5 bases and J by 1 base, leaving 16 bases between them. This CDR3 has 15 residues. CDR1 and CDR2 from the germline V gene are DFQATT and SNEGSKA (reference sequence). The CDR3 loop reads CSAHSSLGGTDTQYF. In DNA, the CDR3 is TGCAGTGCTCATTCTAGTTTGGGGGGCACAGATACGCAGTATTTT.

This clonotype turned up a few times. V usage is TRBV12-3 or TRBV12-4 and J usage is TRBJ2-1; 8 positions agree with TRBD1. V dropped 6 bases and J dropped 5; count of bases not matched to a gene: 6. The CDR3 covers 14 residues. As DNA, the CDR3 is TGTGCCAGCAGGCCTGACAGGGGTAACAATGAGCAGTTCTTC. Translation: CASRPDRGNNEQFF.